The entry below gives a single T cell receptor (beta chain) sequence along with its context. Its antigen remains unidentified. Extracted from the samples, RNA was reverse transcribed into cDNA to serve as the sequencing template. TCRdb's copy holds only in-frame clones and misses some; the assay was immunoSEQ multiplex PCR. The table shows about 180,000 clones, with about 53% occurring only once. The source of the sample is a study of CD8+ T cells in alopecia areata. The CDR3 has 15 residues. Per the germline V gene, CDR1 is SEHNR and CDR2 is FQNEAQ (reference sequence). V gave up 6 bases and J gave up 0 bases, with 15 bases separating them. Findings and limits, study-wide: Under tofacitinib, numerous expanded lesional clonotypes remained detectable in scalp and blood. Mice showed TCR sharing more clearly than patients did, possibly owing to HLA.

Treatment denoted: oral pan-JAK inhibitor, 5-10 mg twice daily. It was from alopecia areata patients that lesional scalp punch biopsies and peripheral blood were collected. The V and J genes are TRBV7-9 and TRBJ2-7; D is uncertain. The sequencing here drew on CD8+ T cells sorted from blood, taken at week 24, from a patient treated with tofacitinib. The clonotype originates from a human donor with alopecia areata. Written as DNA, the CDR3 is TGTGCCAGCAGTTCCGGCTGGGGTAGCTCCTACGAGCAGTACTTC. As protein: CASSSGWGSSYEQYF. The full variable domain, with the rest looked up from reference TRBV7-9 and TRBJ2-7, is DTGVSQNPRHKITKRGQNVTFRCDPISEHNRLYWYRQTLGQGPEFLTYFQNEAQLEKSRLLSDRFSAERPKGSFSTLEIQRTEQGDSAMYLCASSSGWGSSYEQYFGPGTRLTVT.